This TCR beta chain was captured by sequencing in a study of T-cell memory formation after mild COVID-19. The junction had 2 bases not matched to a gene; V was cut back by 3 bases and J by 0 bases. The CDR3 is 15 amino acids. Germline CDR1 reads KGHSH; CDR2 reads LQKENI. TCRdb called the 5' RACE reads again in MiXCR, with one record for every CDR3 protein. There are 100,000 to 150,000 distinct CDR3 sequences in the sample; approximately 5.9% occur only once, and 2% to 2.5% lies in the top ten. This clonotype was found a few times. The sample was PBMCs or a T cell subset sorted from them (not recorded which). This receptor was taken from an adult woman who had mild COVID-19 (a few samples of this study predate the infection). Cell type and time point are not known. J is TRBJ2-1 and V is TRBV18; 7 bases are a match to TRBD2. In nucleotides, the CDR3 is TGTGCCAGCTCACCCACTAGCGTCTCCTACAATGAGCAGTTCTTC. This translates into CASSPTSVSYNEQFF.